These 32 T cell receptor beta chains were sequenced from one sample in a study of OX40 agonist ivuxolimab in advanced cancers. Clones were sequenced by immunoSEQ multiplex PCR, and TCRdb holds only the in-frame ones, with some missing. Of approximately 38,000 clones in the sample, approximately 80% were seen once. The specimen comprised CD4+ or CD8+ T cells sorted from blood, sampled in a trial of the OX40 agonist ivuxolimab. Receptors were obtained from an adult with an advanced solid tumor such as melanoma, head and neck, liver or kidney cancer.

The chain uses TRBV7-9 and TRBJ1-1; TRBD1 is a possible D gene (5 bases). Germline V CDR1 and CDR2: SEHNR, FQNEAQ (reference sequence). V gave up 5 bases and J gave up 2 bases, with 15 bases separating them. The CDR3 length is 15 residues. The DNA of the CDR3 is TGTGCCAGCAGCCTTTTTTTTGGGGGTAACACTGAAGCTTTCTTT. Its protein product is CASSLFFGGNTEAFF. The whole variable domain, remainder taken from reference TRBV7-9 and TRBJ1-1, is DTGVSQNPRHKITKRGQNVTFRCDPISEHNRLYWYRQTLGQGPEFLTYFQNEAQLEKSRLLSDRFSAERPKGSFSTLEIQRTEQGDSAMYLCASSLFFGGNTEAFFGQGTRLTVV.

The rearrangement joins TRBV6-6 to TRBJ1-5; D gene ambiguous. The V gene's germline CDR1 is MNHNY and CDR2 SVGAGI (reference sequence). V was trimmed by 6 bases and J by 5 bases, leaving 14 bases between them. This CDR3 comprises 14 residues. The CDR3 here is CASSPVGSDQPQHF. CDR3 nucleotide sequence: TGTGCCAGCAGCCCTGTGGGTTCCGATCAGCCCCAGCATTTT.

The V gene is TRBV7-3, the J gene TRBJ2-7; D possibly corresponds to TRBD1 (6 bases). Trimming pared 2 bases from V and 0 bases from J, leaving 11 bases between. CDR1 is SGHTA, CDR2 FQGTGA, per germline. CDR3 length equals 15 residues. DNA for the CDR3: TGTGCCAGCAGCTTAGAGGTGGGGGCCTCCTACGAGCAGTACTTC. It specifies CASSLEVGASYEQYF.

V and J are TRBV28 and TRBJ2-2; D uncertain. Between the trimmed V and J ends, which lost 6 bases and 0 bases, there was a span of 17 bases. CDR3 length: 17 amino acids. Germline V gene sequence: CDR1 MDHEN, CDR2 SYDVKM. This CDR3 is CASSEILKTTNTGELFF. The CDR3 nucleotides read TGTGCCAGCAGCGAGATCCTAAAGACAACGAACACCGGGGAGCTGTTTTTT.

A word on this clone: Other DNA sequences within the sample encode an identical CDR3. CDR3 nucleotides: TGTGCCAGTAGTCTTACTAGCGGGGATATCCTCTACAATGAGCAGTTCTTC. The encoded protein is CASSLTSGDILYNEQFF. The chain combines TRBV19 with TRBJ2-1; 10 positions match TRBD2. Germline CDR1 and CDR2: LNHDA and SQIVND (reference sequence). V dropped 5 bases and J dropped 3; count of bases not matched to a gene: 10. This CDR3 spans 17 amino acids.

The chain recombines TRBV2 with TRBJ2-7; D tentatively reads TRBD1 or TRBD2 (5 bases each). CDR1 and CDR2 from the germline V gene are SNHLY and FYNNEI. Trimming cost V 6 bases and J 2 bases, with 20 bases left between them. This CDR3 has 16 amino acids. The CDR3, as DNA: TGTGCCAGCAGGACCGGGACCGAGAAAGAGCCCTACGAGCAGTACTTC. Protein sequence: CASRTGTEKEPYEQYF.

The chain uses TRBV9 and TRBJ2-2; 9 positions match TRBD2. CDR3 length equals 15 residues. CDR1 and CDR2 from the germline V gene are SGDLS and YYNGEE. V shed 3 bases and J 4 bases; nucleotides not matched to a gene: 4. CDR3 region: CASSAGTSSTGELFF. The CDR3 DNA sequence: TGTGCCAGCAGCGCCGGGACTAGCAGCACCGGGGAGCTGTTTTTT.

The chain links TRBV5-4 to TRBJ2-2; TRBD2 matches at 8 bases. The J segment lost 6 bases and the V segment lost 4 bases, leaving 14 bases of the junction unmatched. This CDR3 comprises 17 residues. Looked up from germline, CDR1 is SGHNT and CDR2 is YYREEE (reference sequence). The CDR3 reads CASSTTPGLGYAGELFF. CDR3 coding DNA: TGTGCCAGCAGCACAACCCCGGGACTAGGTTACGCCGGGGAGCTGTTTTTT.

The rearrangement links TRBV6-5 to TRBJ1-1; D may be TRBD1 (6 bases). V was cut by 6 bases and J by 8 bases, with 10 bases left in between. In germline, CDR1 is MNHEY, CDR2 SVGAGI. The CDR3 has 11 amino acids. CDR3 residues: CASSPGTEAFF. In DNA, the CDR3 is TGTGCCAGCAGCCCAGGGACAGAAGCTTTCTTT.

V is TRBV4-1 and J is TRBJ2-5, with 8 bases identical to TRBD1. The length of the CDR3 is 16 residues. After removal of 1 base from V and 4 bases from J, the junction contained 8 bases not matched to a gene. Germline V lookup: CDR1 MGHRA, CDR2 YSYEKL. The CDR3 nucleotides read TGCGCCAGCAGCCAAGGGTCCAGGGGGCCATCAGAGACCCAGTACTTC. It is translated as CASSQGSRGPSETQYF.

CDR3 residues: CASSLDGGTDTQYF. The CDR3 nucleotides read TGTGCCAGCAGCTTAGATGGGGGCACAGATACGCAGTATTTT. The chain is built from TRBV7-9 and TRBJ2-3; D not resolved. The length of the CDR3 is 14 residues. The germline V and J ends were trimmed by 1 base and 1 base, with 6 bases remaining between them. CDR1 and CDR2 from the germline V gene are SEHNR and FQNEAQ (reference sequence).

The rearrangement uses TRBV27 and TRBJ2-1; no clear D gene. V was shortened by 2 bases and J by 5 bases, with 7 bases between the two germline ends. The germline V gene has CDR1 MNHEY and CDR2 SMNVEV (reference sequence). There are 13 residues in the CDR3. This CDR3 is CASSLPGDNEQFF. CDR3 sequence (DNA): TGTGCCAGCAGTTTACCCGGAGACAATGAGCAGTTCTTC.

The genes are TRBV6-1 and TRBJ2-1; 9 bases align to TRBD1. The junction had 6 bases not matched to a gene; V was cut back by 3 bases and J by 0 bases. The CDR3 covers 17 residues. Germline V gives CDR1 MNHNS, CDR2 SASEGT. The CDR3 nucleotides are TGTGCCAGCAGTGAGCTTGGGACAGGGTTCTCCTACAATGAGCAGTTCTTC. The encoded protein is CASSELGTGFSYNEQFF.

J is TRBJ2-3 and V is TRBV28, with 8 positions matching TRBD2. Germline CDR1 reads MDHEN; CDR2 reads SYDVKM. The CDR3 loop spans 19 amino acids. V dropped 2 bases and J dropped 2; count of bases not matched to a gene: 15. The CDR3 DNA reads TGTGCCAGCAGTTTAGAGGTCCGTGGCGGGAGGACCGCCACAGATACGCAGTATTTT. Amino acid sequence: CASSLEVRGGRTATDTQYF.

The chain has TRBV15 and TRBJ1-3, with D unclear. Deletions cut 0 bases from V and 0 bases from J, with 9 bases between. The CDR3 has 16 amino acids. Germline V gene data show CDR1 as LNHNV and CDR2 as YYDKDF (reference sequence). CDR3 loop: CATSREVPSSGNTIYF. For the CDR3, the DNA is TGTGCCACCAGCAGAGAGGTCCCAAGCTCTGGAAACACCATATATTTT.

For this clone: One base away lies a much larger clone, so this may be a sequencing read error. The V and J genes are TRBV19 and TRBJ2-1; TRBD2 aligns across 8 bases. The CDR3 extends over 17 amino acids. With 5 bases clipped from V and 0 bases from J, the junction kept 9 bases outside the gene matches. Germline CDR1 is LNHDA and CDR2 is SQIVND (reference sequence). CDR3 bases: TGTGCCAGTAGTGTCACAGCGGGAGATGCCTCCTACAATGAGCAGTTCTTC. This gives the protein CASSVTAGDASYNEQFF.

The V call is TRBV4-1, the J call TRBJ2-7; TRBD2 agrees at 7 bases. This CDR3 is built from 15 residues. The V gene end was trimmed by 1 base and the J gene end by 1 base; junction bases not matched to a gene: 4. Germline assignment: CDR1 MGHRA and CDR2 YSYEKL. The CDR3 region has the DNA TGCGCCAGCAGCCAAGCCGGGACTAAATCCTACGAGCAGTACTTC. Its protein is CASSQAGTKSYEQYF.

The rearrangement uses TRBV7-3 and TRBJ1-1; 7 bases align to TRBD1. This CDR3 spans 14 amino acids. The ends lost 2 bases at V and 3 bases at J; junction bases unmatched: 3. Germline assignment: CDR1 SGHTA and CDR2 FQGTGA. CDR3 region: CASSLEGAHTEAFF. CDR3 nucleotides: TGTGCCAGCAGCTTAGAGGGGGCGCACACTGAAGCTTTCTTT.

The chain has TRBV27 and TRBJ1-5, with D possibly matching TRBD1 (6 bases). Germline assignment: CDR1 MNHEY and CDR2 SMNVEV (reference sequence). This CDR3 contains 17 residues. Trimming removed 6 bases from V and 0 bases from J, with 18 bases in between. The CDR3 reads CASSPTGGRFSNQPQHF. The CDR3 DNA reads as TGTGCCAGCAGCCCTACCGGGGGCAGATTTAGCAATCAGCCCCAGCATTTT.

The rearrangement links TRBV6-5 to TRBJ1-2; the D is unclear. Germline V CDR1 and CDR2: MNHEY, SVGAGI. This CDR3 is 14 amino acids long. V was cut by 3 bases and J by 8 bases, with 16 bases left in between. CDR3 loop: CASSYSLLGSGYTF. The CDR3 nucleotides read TGTGCCAGCAGTTATTCCTTATTGGGTTCAGGCTACACCTTC.

This chain joins TRBV14 and TRBJ2-7, with TRBD2 matching over 13 bases. The J segment lost 4 bases and the V segment lost 8 bases, leaving 5 bases of the junction unmatched. There are 14 residues in the CDR3. Germline loops: CDR1 SGHDN, CDR2 FVKESK. The CDR3 region is CASSPGLAGYEQYF. The CDR3 DNA reads as TGTGCCAGCTCCCCGGGACTAGCGGGGTACGAGCAGTACTTC. The whole variable domain, remainder taken from reference TRBV14 and TRBJ2-7, is EAGVTQFPSHSVIEKGQTVTLRCDPISGHDNLYWYRRVMGKEIKFLLHFVKESKQDESGMPNNRFLAERTGGTYSTLKVQPAELEDSGVYFCASSPGLAGYEQYFGPGTRLTVT.

This clone was counted a few times. The chain couples TRBV28 to TRBJ2-2; D gene unclear. CDR1 and CDR2 (germline): MDHEN, SYDVKM. This CDR3 is 13 amino acids long. Trimming stripped 4 bases from V and 5 bases from J, with 8 bases between. CDR3 DNA sequence: TGTGCCAGCAGTTGGTCTGGGACCGGGGAGCTGTTTTTT. This sequence encodes CASSWSGTGELFF. Variable domain in full (rest from reference TRBV28 and TRBJ2-2): DVKVTQSSRYLVKRTGEKVFLECVQDMDHENMFWYRQDPGLGLRLIYFSYDVKMKEKGDIPEGYSVSREKKERFSLILESASTNQTSMYLCASSWSGTGELFFGEGSRLTVL.

The rearrangement links TRBV7-9 to TRBJ2-7, with a possible D match to TRBD1 (7 bases). With 1 base removed from V and 2 bases from J, the gap between germline ends came to 12 bases. This CDR3 contains 15 residues. Germline CDR1 is SEHNR and CDR2 is FQNEAQ (reference sequence). CDR3 bases: TGTGCCAGCAGCTTAGAGGAGGGGGCTGCCTACGAGCAGTACTTC. This translates into CASSLEEGAAYEQYF. The full variable domain, rest sourced from reference TRBV7-9 and TRBJ2-7, is DTGVSQNPRHKITKRGQNVTFRCDPISEHNRLYWYRQTLGQGPEFLTYFQNEAQLEKSRLLSDRFSAERPKGSFSTLEIQRTEQGDSAMYLCASSLEEGAAYEQYFGPGTRLTVT.

In its sample, this clone was seen a few times. The V gene is TRBV6-4, the J gene TRBJ2-1, with 12 positions matching TRBD2. Trimming at V came to 0 bases and at J to 4 bases, leaving 1 base not matched to a gene. Germline values: CDR1 MRHNA, CDR2 SNTAGT. The CDR3 has 16 amino acids. The CDR3 region has the DNA TGTGCCAGCAGTGACTCGACTAGCGGGAGTTACAATGAGCAGTTCTTC. It is translated as CASSDSTSGSYNEQFF.

The CDR3 bases are TGTGCCAGCAGCCCCCTCGCCGGGACAGGGTTAGGAAACACCATATATTTT. Protein: CASSPLAGTGLGNTIYF. The chain carries TRBV28 and TRBJ1-3; 9 nucleotides align to TRBD1. With 6 bases clipped from V and 4 bases from J, the junction kept 13 bases outside the gene matches. In germline, CDR1 is MDHEN, CDR2 SYDVKM. CDR3 length equals 17 residues.

This chain joins TRBV4-3 and TRBJ1-2; TRBD1 agrees at 10 bases. The CDR3 consists of 17 residues. The V gene end was trimmed by 0 bases and the J gene end by 4 bases; junction bases not matched to a gene: 8. Per germline, CDR1 LGHNA and CDR2 YSLEER. The CDR3 bases are TGCGCCAGCAGCCAAGAACGGGACAGGGGTTTTCCCTATGGCTACACCTTC. Protein product: CASSQERDRGFPYGYTF.

About this clone: Other nucleotide sequences in the sample specify the same CDR3. V is TRBV5-6 and J is TRBJ1-1, with D perhaps matching TRBD1 (6 bases). Germline lookup yields CDR1 SGHDT and CDR2 YYEEEE. The germline V and J ends were trimmed by 2 bases and 1 base, with 9 bases remaining between them. This CDR3 contains 14 residues. The CDR3 here is CASSFGGGNTEAFF. In nucleotides, the CDR3 is TGTGCCAGCAGCTTTGGAGGGGGGAACACTGAAGCTTTCTTT. Drawing the rest from reference TRBV5-6 and TRBJ1-1, the complete variable domain is DAGVTQSPTHLIKTRGQQVTLRCSPKSGHDTVSWYQQALGQGPQFIFQYYEEEERQRGNFPDRFSGHQFPNYSSELNVNALLLGDSALYLCASSFGGGNTEAFFGQGTRLTVV.

The rearrangement joins TRBV4-1 to TRBJ1-2; TRBD1 agrees at 8 bases. V lost 0 bases to trimming and J lost 4 bases; unmatched junction nucleotides: 10. Germline CDR1 and CDR2: MGHRA and YSYEKL. This CDR3 region has 17 residues. The CDR3 DNA is TGCGCCAGCAGCCAAGACATCCTGGGGACAGGTATCTATGGCTACACCTTC. This gives the protein CASSQDILGTGIYGYTF.

In its sample, this clone was seen once. V usage is TRBV2 and J usage is TRBJ2-3; D gene uncertain. Germline V gene data show CDR1 as SNHLY and CDR2 as FYNNEI. V was trimmed by 8 bases and J by 7 bases, leaving 16 bases between them. The CDR3 has 13 amino acids. In DNA form, the CDR3 reads TGTGCCAGCCAACCCCCCATTTATTATACGCAGTATTTT. Its translation: CASQPPIYYTQYF.

The chain joins TRBV13 to TRBJ2-7; D ambiguous. Per the germline V gene, CDR1 is PRHDT and CDR2 is FYEKMQ (reference sequence). The CDR3 is made up of 15 amino acids. Trimming pared 4 bases from V and 7 bases from J, leaving 20 bases between. DNA of the CDR3: TGTGCCAGCAGCTCAGGACGGCTACTAATGGGGGAGCAGTACTTC. This codes for CASSSGRLLMGEQYF.

V and J are TRBV30 and TRBJ1-6; unclear D gene. This CDR3 region has 13 residues. With 5 bases removed from V and 8 bases from J, the gap between germline ends came to 13 bases. Germline V gene data show CDR1 as GTSNPN and CDR2 as SVGIG (reference sequence). The CDR3 nucleotides are TGTGCCTGGGAGGACGTGGGTTATTCACCCCTCCACTTT. Protein sequence: CAWEDVGYSPLHF.

The chain joins TRBV6-5 to TRBJ2-3, with 8 bases matching TRBD2. J lost 5 bases, V lost 4 bases, and 8 bases had no gene match. CDR1 is MNHEY and CDR2 is SVGAGI in the germline V gene. CDR3 length equals 15 residues. The CDR3, as DNA: TGTGCCAGCAGTTTATCTGAGGCGGGGGGAGATACGCAGTATTTT. This codes for CASSLSEAGGDTQYF.